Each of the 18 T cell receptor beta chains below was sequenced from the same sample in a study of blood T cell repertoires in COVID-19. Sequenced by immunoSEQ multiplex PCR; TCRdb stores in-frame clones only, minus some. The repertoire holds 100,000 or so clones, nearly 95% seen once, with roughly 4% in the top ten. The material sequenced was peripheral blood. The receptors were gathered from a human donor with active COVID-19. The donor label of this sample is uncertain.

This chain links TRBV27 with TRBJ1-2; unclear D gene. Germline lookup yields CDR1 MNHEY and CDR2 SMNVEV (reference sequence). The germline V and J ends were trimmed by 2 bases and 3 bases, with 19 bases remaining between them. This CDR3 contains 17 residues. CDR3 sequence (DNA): TGTGCCAGCAGTTTACGCGGGCAGACGAGTGCAGACTATGGCTACACCTTC. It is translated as CASSLRGQTSADYGYTF.

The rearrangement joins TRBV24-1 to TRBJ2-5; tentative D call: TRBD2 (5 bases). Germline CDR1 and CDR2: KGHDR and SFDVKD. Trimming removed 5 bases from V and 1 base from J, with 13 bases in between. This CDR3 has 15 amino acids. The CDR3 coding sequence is TGTGCCACCAGTGTAAAAGGGAGTGCCCAAGAGACCCAGTACTTC. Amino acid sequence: CATSVKGSAQETQYF.

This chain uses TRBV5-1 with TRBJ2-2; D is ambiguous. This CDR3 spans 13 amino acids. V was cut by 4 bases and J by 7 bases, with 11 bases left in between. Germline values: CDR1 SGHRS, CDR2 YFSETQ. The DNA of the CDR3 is TGCGCCAGCAGCCCTAGGAGTGACGGGGAGCTGTTTTTT. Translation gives CASSPRSDGELFF. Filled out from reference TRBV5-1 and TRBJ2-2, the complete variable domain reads KAGVTQTPRYLIKTRGQQVTLSCSPISGHRSVSWYQQTPGQGLQFLFEYFSETQRNKGNFPGRFSGRQFSNSRSEMNVSTLELGDSALYLCASSPRSDGELFFGEGSRLTVL.

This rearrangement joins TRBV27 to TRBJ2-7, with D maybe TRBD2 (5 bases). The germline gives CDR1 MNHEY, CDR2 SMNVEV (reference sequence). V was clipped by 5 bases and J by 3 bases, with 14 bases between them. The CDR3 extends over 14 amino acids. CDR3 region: CASSSGGAIYEQYF. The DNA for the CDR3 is TGTGCCAGCAGTAGCGGAGGAGCCATCTACGAGCAGTACTTC.

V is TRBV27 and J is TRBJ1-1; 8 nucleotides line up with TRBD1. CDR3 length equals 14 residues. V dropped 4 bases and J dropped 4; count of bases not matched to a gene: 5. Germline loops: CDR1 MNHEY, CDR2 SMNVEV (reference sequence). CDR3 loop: CASSSTGVLTEAFF. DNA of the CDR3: TGTGCCAGCAGTTCGACAGGGGTTCTCACTGAAGCTTTCTTT.

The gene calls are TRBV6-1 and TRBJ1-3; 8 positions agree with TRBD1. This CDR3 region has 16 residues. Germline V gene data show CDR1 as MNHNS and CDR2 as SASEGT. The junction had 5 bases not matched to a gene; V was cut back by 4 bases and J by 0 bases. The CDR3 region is CASSAGQGGSGNTIYF. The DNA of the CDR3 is TGTGCCAGCAGTGCCGGACAGGGCGGCTCTGGAAACACCATATATTTT.

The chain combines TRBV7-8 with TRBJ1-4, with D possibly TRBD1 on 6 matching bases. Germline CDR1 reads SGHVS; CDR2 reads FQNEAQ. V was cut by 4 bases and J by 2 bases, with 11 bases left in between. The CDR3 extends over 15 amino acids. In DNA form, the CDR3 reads TGTGCCAGCAGCTGGAAGCAGGGGACTAATGAAAAACTGTTTTTT. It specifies CASSWKQGTNEKLFF.

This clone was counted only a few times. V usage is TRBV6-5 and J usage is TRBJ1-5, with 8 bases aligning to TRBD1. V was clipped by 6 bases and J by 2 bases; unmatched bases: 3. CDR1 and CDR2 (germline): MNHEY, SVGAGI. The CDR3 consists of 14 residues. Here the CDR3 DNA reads TGTGCCAGCAGCCAGGGACAGGGCAATCAGCCCCAGCATTTT. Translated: CASSQGQGNQPQHF.

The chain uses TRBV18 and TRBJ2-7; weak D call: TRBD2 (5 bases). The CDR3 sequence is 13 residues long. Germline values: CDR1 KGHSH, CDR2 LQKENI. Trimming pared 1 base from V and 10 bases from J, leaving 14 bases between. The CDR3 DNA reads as TGTGCCAGCTCACCACGCAGCGGCGACCCCCAGTACTTC. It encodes CASSPRSGDPQYF.

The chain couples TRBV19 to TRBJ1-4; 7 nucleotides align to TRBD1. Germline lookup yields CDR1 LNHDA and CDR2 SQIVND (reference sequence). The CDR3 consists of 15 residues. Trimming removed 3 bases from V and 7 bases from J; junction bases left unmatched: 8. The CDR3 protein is CASSMIVGQPEKLFF. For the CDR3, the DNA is TGTGCCAGTAGTATGATTGTGGGACAGCCTGAAAAACTGTTTTTT. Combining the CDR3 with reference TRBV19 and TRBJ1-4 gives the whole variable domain DGGITQSPKYLFRKEGQNVTLSCEQNLNHDAMYWYRQDPGQGLRLIYYSQIVNDFQKGDIAEGYSVSREKKESFPLTVTSAQKNPTAFYLCASSMIVGQPEKLFFGSGTQLSVL.

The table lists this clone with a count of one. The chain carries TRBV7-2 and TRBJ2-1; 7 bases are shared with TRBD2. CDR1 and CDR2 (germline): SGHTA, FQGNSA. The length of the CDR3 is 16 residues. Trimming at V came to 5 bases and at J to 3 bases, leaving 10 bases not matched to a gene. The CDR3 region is CASSVLGTTDYNEQFF. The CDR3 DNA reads TGTGCCAGCAGCGTTCTCGGGACTACCGACTACAATGAGCAGTTCTTC.

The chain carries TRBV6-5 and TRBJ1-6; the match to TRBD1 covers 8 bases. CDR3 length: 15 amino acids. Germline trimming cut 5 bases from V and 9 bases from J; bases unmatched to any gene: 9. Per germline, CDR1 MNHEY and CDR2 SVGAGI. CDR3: CASSLPRDRFSPLHF. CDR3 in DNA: TGTGCCAGCAGTCTACCCCGGGACAGGTTTTCACCCCTCCACTTT.

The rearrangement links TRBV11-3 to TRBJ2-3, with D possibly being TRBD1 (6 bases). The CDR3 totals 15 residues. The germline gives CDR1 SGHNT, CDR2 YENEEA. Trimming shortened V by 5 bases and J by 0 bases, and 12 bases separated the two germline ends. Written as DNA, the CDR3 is TGTGCCAGCAGCCCACTCGGACAGAGCACAGATACGCAGTATTTT. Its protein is CASSPLGQSTDTQYF. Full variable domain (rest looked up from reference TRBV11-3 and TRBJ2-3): EAGVVQSPRYKIIEKKQPVAFWCNPISGHNTLYWYLQNLGQGPELLIRYENEEAVDDSQLPKDRFSAERLKGVDSTLKIQPAELGDSAVYLCASSPLGQSTDTQYFGPGTRLTVL.

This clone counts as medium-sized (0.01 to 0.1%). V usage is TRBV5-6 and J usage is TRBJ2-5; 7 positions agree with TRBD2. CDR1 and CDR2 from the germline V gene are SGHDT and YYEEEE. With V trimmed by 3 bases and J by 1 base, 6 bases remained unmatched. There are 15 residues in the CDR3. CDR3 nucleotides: TGTGCCAGCAGCTGGCGGGGGACCTTCCAAGAGACCCAGTACTTC. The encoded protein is CASSWRGTFQETQYF.

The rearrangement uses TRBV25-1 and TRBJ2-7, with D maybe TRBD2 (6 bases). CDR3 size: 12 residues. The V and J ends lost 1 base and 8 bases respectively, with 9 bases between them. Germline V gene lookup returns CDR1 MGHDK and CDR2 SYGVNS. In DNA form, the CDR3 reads TGTGCCAGCAGTGAATCGGAGGGTAAGCAGTACTTC. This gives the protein CASSESEGKQYF.

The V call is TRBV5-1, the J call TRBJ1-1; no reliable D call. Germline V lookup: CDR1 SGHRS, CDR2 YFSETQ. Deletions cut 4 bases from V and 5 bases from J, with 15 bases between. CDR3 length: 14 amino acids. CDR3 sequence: CASSPRERGTEAFF. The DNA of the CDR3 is TGCGCCAGCAGCCCCCGGGAGCGCGGGACTGAAGCTTTCTTT.

The CDR3 DNA reads as TGTGCCAGCAGCGTAGTGGAGGGTGCTGGCTACACCTTC. Protein: CASSVVEGAGYTF. V usage is TRBV9 and J usage is TRBJ1-2; D is uncertain. The CDR3 is 13 amino acids. CDR1 SGDLS and CDR2 YYNGEE come from the germline V gene. With 0 bases removed from V and 7 bases from J, the gap between germline ends came to 10 bases. The variable domain in full, with the rest retrieved from reference TRBV9 and TRBJ1-2, is DSGVTQTPKHLITATGQRVTLRCSPRSGDLSVYWYQQSLDQGLQFLIQYYNGEERAKGNILERFSAQQFPDLHSELNLSSLELGDSALYFCASSVVEGAGYTFGSGTRLTVV.

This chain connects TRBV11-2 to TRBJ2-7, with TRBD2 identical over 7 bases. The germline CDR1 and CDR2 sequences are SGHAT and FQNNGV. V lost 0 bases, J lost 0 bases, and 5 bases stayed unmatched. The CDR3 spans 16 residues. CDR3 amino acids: CASSLEILADSYEQYF. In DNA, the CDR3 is TGTGCCAGCAGCTTAGAGATCCTAGCGGACTCCTACGAGCAGTACTTC. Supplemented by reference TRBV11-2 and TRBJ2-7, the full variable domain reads EAGVAQSPRYKIIEKRQSVAFWCNPISGHATLYWYQQILGQGPKLLIQFQNNGVVDDSQLPKDRFSAERLKGVDSTLKIQPAKLEDSAVYLCASSLEILADSYEQYFGPGTRLTVT.